The clone carrying this T cell receptor delta chain turned up a few times. TCRdb reanalyzed the reads using CATT. The data contain about 7,100 delta-chain clones, 0.55% to 0.7% of them singletons. V was pared by 0 bases and J by 2 bases, with 16 bases between. The CDR3 length is 19 residues. Per germline, CDR1 GEAIGNYY and CDR2 EKD. The entry originates in a study of gamma-delta chains in newborns, infants, children. Study details: Microbial exposure reportedly drives polyclonal innate γδ T cell expansion after birth.

The chain uses TRDV2 and TRDJ3; D is unresolved. Sequencing was performed on blood. This receptor was obtained from a child who was a newborn, infant or young child, either healthy, febrile or measles-vaccinated (not recorded which). CDR3 sequence (DNA): TGTGCCTGTGACACCGTAGGCGCGGGCACGACCTGGGACACCCGACAGATGTTTTTC. This sequence encodes CACDTVGAGTTWDTRQMFF.